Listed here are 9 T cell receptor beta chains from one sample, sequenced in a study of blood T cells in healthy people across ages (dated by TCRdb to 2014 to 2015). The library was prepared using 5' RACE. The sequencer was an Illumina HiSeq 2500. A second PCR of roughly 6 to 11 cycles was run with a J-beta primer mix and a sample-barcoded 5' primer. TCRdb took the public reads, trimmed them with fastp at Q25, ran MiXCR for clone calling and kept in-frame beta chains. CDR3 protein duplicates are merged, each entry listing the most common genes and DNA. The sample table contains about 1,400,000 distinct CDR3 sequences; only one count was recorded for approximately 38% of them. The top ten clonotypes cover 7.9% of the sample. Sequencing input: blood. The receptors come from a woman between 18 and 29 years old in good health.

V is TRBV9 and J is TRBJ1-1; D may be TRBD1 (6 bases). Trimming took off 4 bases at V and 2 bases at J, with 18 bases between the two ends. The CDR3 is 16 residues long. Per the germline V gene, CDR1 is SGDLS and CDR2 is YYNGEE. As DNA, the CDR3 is TGTGCCAGCAGCCCAAGAGGACAGCTTCGAAACACTGAAGCTTTCTTT. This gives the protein CASSPRGQLRNTEAFF.

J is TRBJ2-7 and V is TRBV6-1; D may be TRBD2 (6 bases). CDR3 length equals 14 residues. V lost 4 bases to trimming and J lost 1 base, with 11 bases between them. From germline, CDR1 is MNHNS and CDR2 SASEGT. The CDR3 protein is CASSGPGLSYEQYF. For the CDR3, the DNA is TGTGCCAGCAGTGGACCGGGACTTTCCTACGAGCAGTACTTC.

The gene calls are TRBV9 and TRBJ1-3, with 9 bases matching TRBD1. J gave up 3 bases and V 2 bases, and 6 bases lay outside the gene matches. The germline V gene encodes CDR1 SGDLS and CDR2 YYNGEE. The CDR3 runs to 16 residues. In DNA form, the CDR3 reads TGTGCCAGCAGCGTCTCACAGGGGGCGGGTGGAAACACCATATATTTT. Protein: CASSVSQGAGGNTIYF.

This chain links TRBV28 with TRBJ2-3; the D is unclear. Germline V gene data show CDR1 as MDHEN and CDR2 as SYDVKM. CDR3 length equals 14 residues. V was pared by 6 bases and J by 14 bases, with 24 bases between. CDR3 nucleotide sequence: TGTGCCAGCAGCATATCGGTGGGTAATGAAAAACTGTATTTT. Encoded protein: CASSISVGNEKLYF. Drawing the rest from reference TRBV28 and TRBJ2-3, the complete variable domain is DVKVTQSSRYLVKRTGEKVFLECVQDMDHENMFWYRQDPGLGLRLIYFSYDVKMKEKGDIPEGYSVSREKKERFSLILESASTNQTSMYLCASSISVGNEKLYFGPGTRLTVL.

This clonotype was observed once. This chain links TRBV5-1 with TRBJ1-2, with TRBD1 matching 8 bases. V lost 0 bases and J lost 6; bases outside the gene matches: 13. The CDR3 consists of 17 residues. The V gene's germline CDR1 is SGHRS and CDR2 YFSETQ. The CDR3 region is CASSLEVAGTGTDGYTF. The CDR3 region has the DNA TGCGCCAGCAGCTTGGAAGTGGCTGGGACAGGTACCGATGGCTACACCTTC. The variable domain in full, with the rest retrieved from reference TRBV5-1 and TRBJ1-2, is KAGVTQTPRYLIKTRGQQVTLSCSPISGHRSVSWYQQTPGQGLQFLFEYFSETQRNKGNFPGRFSGRQFSNSRSEMNVSTLELGDSALYLCASSLEVAGTGTDGYTFGSGTRLTVV.

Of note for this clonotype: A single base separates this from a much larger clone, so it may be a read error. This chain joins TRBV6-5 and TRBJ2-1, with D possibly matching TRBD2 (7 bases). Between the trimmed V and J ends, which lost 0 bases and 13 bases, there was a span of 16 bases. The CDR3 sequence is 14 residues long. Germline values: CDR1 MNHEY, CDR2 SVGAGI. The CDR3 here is CASSYSGGGETQFF. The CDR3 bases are TGTGCCAGCAGTTACTCAGGCGGGGGCGAGACCCAGTTCTTC.

The DNA of the CDR3 is TGTGCCAGCTCACCAGGAAACCAGGCGGTTCCCATTCAGTACTTC. Encoded protein: CASSPGNQAVPIQYF. The chain couples TRBV18 to TRBJ2-4; D not resolved. The CDR3 has 15 residues. The germline V gene encodes CDR1 KGHSH and CDR2 LQKENI. Trimming removed 2 bases from V and 9 bases from J, with 17 bases in between. Full variable domain (rest looked up from reference TRBV18 and TRBJ2-4): NAGVMQNPRHLVRRRGQEARLRCSPMKGHSHVYWYRQLPEEGLKFMVYLQKENIIDESGMPKERFSAEFPKEGPSILRIQQVVRGDSAAYFCASSPGNQAVPIQYFGAGTRLSVL.

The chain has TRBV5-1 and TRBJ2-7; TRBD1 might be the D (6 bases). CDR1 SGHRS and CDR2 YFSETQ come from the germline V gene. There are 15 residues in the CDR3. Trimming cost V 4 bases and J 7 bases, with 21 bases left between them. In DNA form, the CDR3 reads TGCGCCAGCAGCCAGAAGACAGGTACCCTTGGGGAGCAGTACTTC. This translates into CASSQKTGTLGEQYF.

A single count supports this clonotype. The CDR3 reads CASTIQGIGQPQHF. CDR3 coding DNA: TGTGCCAGCACCATACAGGGAATAGGGCAGCCCCAGCATTTT. The V call is TRBV2, the J call TRBJ1-5; D may be TRBD1 (6 bases). Germline V CDR1 and CDR2: SNHLY, FYNNEI. The V end was cut by 7 bases, the J end by 7 bases, with 17 bases between. The CDR3 has 14 amino acids.